This T cell receptor beta chain comes out of a study of lymphopenia after photon versus proton radiotherapy. Profiled with immunoSEQ multiplex PCR; TCRdb holds only in-frame clones, not every one. The sample has 30,000 or so clones, approximately 90% seen once. From germline, CDR1 is LNHDA and CDR2 SQIVND (reference sequence). Trimming left V 5 bases short and J 0 bases short, with 10 bases between. The CDR3 length is 14 residues. The sequence was obtained from a woman aged 60-75 years with cholangiocarcinoma. Some clones in this sample may be carry-over from other donors' samples. The V and J genes are TRBV19 and TRBJ1-2; D might be TRBD1 (5 bases). Sequenced here: peripheral blood, sampled from a patient treated with proton-based radiotherapy. In nucleotides, the CDR3 is TGTGCCAGTAGTCCTGGGGGGACTAACTATGGCTACACCTTC. It codes for CASSPGGTNYGYTF.